Listed below are T cell receptor beta chains from one sample, sequenced in a study of post-analysis software for immune sequencing data. MiXCR was run by TCRdb on the PCR reads, yielding one entry per CDR3 protein. The profile shows hundreds of thousands of distinct CDR3 sequences, about 40% of them singletons. The specimen sequenced was blood. The receptors come from a girl aged 5 to 17 with multiple sclerosis. CDR3s include the opening cysteine and the closing phenylalanine or tryptophan. The D gene is left open where the match is weak. Rows may omit the clone size; those that give it use once, few, many or a size class.

size	D	J	V	CDR3	DNA
-	-	TRBJ1-2	TRBV29-1	CSVEGDPYNYGYTF	TGCAGCGTTGAGGGGGACCCTTACAACTATGGCTACACCTTC
-	-	TRBJ1-3	TRBV12-3/TRBV12-4	CASSPWSGAGNTIYF	TGTGCCAGCAGTCCTTGGTCAGGGGCTGGAAACACCATATATTTT
many	-	TRBJ2-5	TRBV7-2	CASSHGGGTRGETQYF	TGTGCCAGCAGCCACGGGGGCGGGACCCGCGGAGAGACCCAGTACTTC
few	-	TRBJ2-3	TRBV5-1	CASSLGEGISTDTQYF	TGCGCCAGCAGCTTGGGGGAAGGGATTAGCACAGATACGCAGTATTTT
few	-	TRBJ2-7	TRBV7-9	CASSLEVGDYEQYF	TGTGCCAGCAGCTTAGAGGTCGGTGACTACGAGCAGTACTTC
-	TRBD1	TRBJ2-1	TRBV4-1	CASSQDGTGSYNEQFF	TGCGCCAGCAGCCAAGATGGGACAGGGTCCTACAATGAGCAGTTCTTC
-	-	TRBJ2-3	TRBV7-9	CASSLDGRSTDTQYF	TGTGCCAGCAGCTTAGACGGTCGAAGCACAGATACGCAGTATTTT
-	-	TRBJ2-3	TRBV7-8	CASGLERELRQTQYF	TGTGCCAGCGGCTTAGAAAGGGAACTTAGACAAACGCAGTATTTT
-	-	TRBJ2-1	TRBV20-1	CSARDRSGSDEQFF	TGCAGTGCTAGAGATCGGTCCGGGAGCGATGAGCAGTTCTTC
-	-	TRBJ2-7	TRBV27	CASSTTGFYEQYF	TGTGCCAGCAGTACCACGGGGTTTTACGAGCAGTACTTC
few	-	TRBJ2-5	TRBV27	CASSLRGGGMRQETQYF	TGTGCCAGCAGTTTAAGAGGAGGTGGGATGAGGCAAGAGACCCAGTACTTC
-	TRBD1	TRBJ2-3	TRBV12-3/TRBV12-4	CASSASGTGRPDTQYF	TGTGCCAGCAGTGCCTCCGGGACAGGGAGGCCAGATACGCAGTATTTT
-	-	TRBJ2-5	TRBV29-1	CSPGAIAWETQYF	TGCAGCCCCGGGGCCATAGCATGGGAGACCCAGTACTTC
-	-	TRBJ2-1	TRBV12-3/TRBV12-4	CASSPSGPLIHEQFF	TGTGCCAGCAGTCCTTCGGGACCCCTTATCCATGAGCAGTTCTTC
-	TRBD2	TRBJ2-7	TRBV12-3/TRBV12-4	CASKFGGAYEQYF	TGTGCCAGCAAGTTTGGGGGGGCCTACGAGCAGTACTTC
-	TRBD1	TRBJ2-3	TRBV24-1	CATSGLDRIEDAQYF	TGTGCCACCAGTGGGTTGGACAGGATCGAAGATGCGCAGTATTTT
-	TRBD2	TRBJ2-1	TRBV4-1	CASRKRPELAGEQFF	TGCGCCAGCAGAAAAAGGCCCGAGCTAGCGGGGGAGCAGTTCTTC
few	TRBD1	TRBJ1-6	TRBV27	CASSSSGQGHSPLHF	TGTGCCAGCAGTTCCTCCGGACAGGGGCATTCACCCCTCCACTTT
-	TRBD1	TRBJ1-6	TRBV6-6	CASSKQGAGNSPLHF	TGTGCCAGCAGTAAGCAGGGGGCCGGTAATTCACCCCTCCACTTT
few	-	TRBJ1-2	TRBV7-9	CASSSNAGTPTYGYTF	TGTGCCAGCAGCTCCAACGCGGGGACTCCTACCTATGGCTACACCTTC
-	-	TRBJ2-3	TRBV12-5	CASGLVLRGRTDTQYF	TGTGCTAGTGGTTTGGTACTGAGGGGCCGCACAGATACGCAGTATTTT
-	-	TRBJ1-6	TRBV20-1	CSAPGGGIYNSPLHF	TGCAGTGCCCCCGGCGGAGGGATCTATAATTCACCCCTCCACTTT
-	TRBD2	TRBJ2-1	TRBV5-1	CASSAGTSHNEQFF	TGCGCCAGCAGTGCCGGGACTAGCCACAATGAGCAGTTCTTC
few	-	TRBJ2-7	TRBV12-3/TRBV12-4	CASSTRLTNSYEQYF	TGTGCCAGCAGTACCCGACTAACCAACTCCTACGAGCAGTACTTC
-	TRBD2	TRBJ2-5	TRBV5-5	CASSFRSAGSNSQETQYF	TGTGCCAGCAGCTTTCGGTCAGCGGGGTCGAATTCCCAAGAGACCCAGTACTTC
few	TRBD1	TRBJ1-2	TRBV5-1	CASTSDRAANYGYTF	TGCGCCAGCACCTCGGACAGGGCAGCTAACTATGGCTACACCTTC
once	TRBD1	TRBJ1-1	TRBV12-3/TRBV12-4	CASSSTWTGGTEAFF	TGTGCCAGCAGTTCAACGTGGACAGGGGGCACTGAAGCTTTCTTT
-	TRBD1	TRBJ2-7	TRBV10-1	CASREKLGTGGYEQYF	TGCGCCAGCAGGGAAAAACTCGGGACAGGGGGGTACGAGCAGTACTTC
-	-	TRBJ1-4	TRBV7-2	CASSLIRGEKLFF	TGCGCCAGCAGCTTAATACGGGGGGAAAAACTGTTTTTT
few	-	TRBJ2-1	TRBV6-5	CASSPVGGWDNEQFF	TGTGCCAGCAGCCCGGTCGGGGGATGGGACAATGAGCAGTTCTTC
-	-	TRBJ1-1	TRBV6-6	CASRLVNEAFF	TGTGCCAGCAGACTTGTTAATGAAGCTTTCTTT
few	TRBD2	TRBJ2-1	TRBV6-9	CASSYSGGYSYNEQFF	TGTGCCAGCAGTTATAGCGGGGGGTACTCCTACAATGAGCAGTTCTTC
once	-	TRBJ2-1	TRBV20-1	CSARAPGLNSYNEQFF	TGCAGTGCTAGAGCCCCGGGACTGAACTCCTACAATGAGCAGTTCTTC
-	-	TRBJ2-4	TRBV30	CAWGKAVEGNIQYF	TGTGCCTGGGGGAAGGCCGTCGAGGGAAACATTCAGTACTTC
few	-	TRBJ2-7	TRBV6-5	CASHKGGRASYEQYF	TGTGCCAGCCACAAAGGGGGGCGAGCGTCCTACGAGCAGTACTTC
-	TRBD2	TRBJ2-1	TRBV6-1	CASRSLKREGSYNEQFF	TGTGCCAGCAGGTCCTTAAAGCGGGAGGGATCCTACAATGAGCAGTTCTTC
-	-	TRBJ2-3	TRBV21-1	CASSKEKEVRTDTQYF	TGTGCCAGCAGCAAAGAGAAGGAAGTGAGAACAGATACGCAGTATTTT
-	TRBD1	TRBJ2-1	TRBV12-5	CASGDRDSLYNEQFF	TGTGCTAGTGGGGACCGGGACAGCCTCTACAATGAGCAGTTCTTC
few	TRBD2	TRBJ2-7	TRBV7-2	CASNHRGLDYEQYF	TGTGCCAGCAACCACCGAGGACTAGACTACGAGCAGTACTTC
-	-	TRBJ2-3	TRBV20-1	CSALKLISTDTQYF	TGCAGTGCCCTAAAACTGATAAGCACAGATACGCAGTATTTT
few	TRBD2	TRBJ2-1	TRBV12-3/TRBV12-4	CASSPKGGLALAEQFF	TGTGCCAGCAGTCCCAAGGGAGGACTAGCTCTCGCTGAGCAGTTCTTC
-	-	TRBJ2-1	TRBV20-1	CSAPGRSSYNEQFF	TGCAGTGCCCCGGGACGGAGCTCCTACAATGAGCAGTTCTTC
-	-	TRBJ1-2	TRBV2	CASSENRQQPDFSYGYTF	TGTGCCAGCAGTGAAAATCGACAGCAACCAGACTTTAGCTATGGCTACACCTTC
-	TRBD2	TRBJ2-3	TRBV3-1	CASSRTSGTSTDTQYF	TGTGCCAGCAGCCGGACTAGCGGGACTAGCACAGATACGCAGTATTTT
-	-	TRBJ2-7	TRBV19	CASSISPSAEQYF	TGTGCCAGTAGTATTTCCCCGTCCGCCGAGCAGTACTTC
few	TRBD2	TRBJ2-7	TRBV10-2	CASTSGRAKYEQYF	TGCGCCAGCACGAGCGGGAGGGCAAAGTACGAGCAGTACTTC
-	-	TRBJ1-1	TRBV12-3/TRBV12-4	CASSLKGDGEAFF	TGTGCCAGCAGTTTAAAAGGGGATGGTGAAGCTTTCTTT
-	-	TRBJ2-7	TRBV9	CASSPRGTYGSYEQYF	TGTGCCAGCAGCCCTCGGGGGACTTACGGCTCCTACGAGCAGTACTTC
-	-	TRBJ1-1	TRBV4-2	CASSQLGGQGTEAFF	TGTGCCAGCAGCCAACTGGGCGGGCAAGGAACTGAAGCTTTCTTT
-	TRBD1	TRBJ2-7	TRBV29-1	CSVSRDREYEQYF	TGCAGCGTCAGCCGGGACAGGGAATACGAGCAGTACTTC
-	TRBD1	TRBJ2-7	TRBV5-1	CASSIYRGHNEQYF	TGCGCCAGCAGCATATACAGGGGGCACAACGAGCAGTACTTC
few	-	TRBJ2-3	TRBV5-1	CASSYGLDLRKDTDTQYF	TGCGCCAGCAGCTACGGACTCGACCTCCGGAAGGACACAGATACGCAGTATTTT
-	TRBD1	TRBJ2-1	TRBV20-1	CSAVDRDEQFF	TGCAGTGCCGTCGACAGGGACGAGCAGTTCTTC
-	TRBD1	TRBJ1-2	TRBV2	CARKGQGLGGYTF	TGTGCCAGGAAAGGACAGGGCCTTGGAGGCTACACCTTC
-	-	TRBJ2-2	TRBV5-5	CASSNGGLSTGELFF	TGTGCCAGCAGTAACGGCGGGCTTTCCACCGGGGAGCTGTTTTTT
many	TRBD2	TRBJ2-7	TRBV7-2	CASSPSGGGSYEQYF	TGTGCCAGCAGCCCCTCGGGCGGGGGGTCCTACGAGCAGTACTTC